The source of this T cell receptor beta chain is a study of technical replicates of blood from a few donors. Sequencing was performed with immunoSEQ multiplex PCR; in TCRdb, only in-frame clones are kept and a portion is missing. The sample carries approximately 79,000 clones, about 93% recorded once. This TCR was sampled from a human donor in good health. The source material was T cells isolated from PBMCs.

CDR3 region: CAISRGLGVRGVSSYNEQFF. CDR3 DNA: TGTGCCATCTCGCGGGGGTTAGGGGTACGTGGGGTGAGCTCCTACAATGAGCAGTTCTTC. The chain has TRBV10-3 and TRBJ2-1; 7 bases align to TRBD2. The CDR3 sequence is 20 residues long. Germline V lookup: CDR1 ENHRY, CDR2 SYGVKD. The ends lost 8 bases at V and 0 bases at J; junction bases unmatched: 22.